Listed below are T cell receptor beta chains from one sample, sequenced in a study of identical twins. TCRdb analysed the 5' RACE reads with MiXCR anew, one entry per CDR3 protein. The sample comprises some 1,700,000 distinct CDR3 sequences, 32% of which are singletons, and approximately 0.25% rests with the top ten. The sequenced sample consisted of cord blood. Receptor source: a newborn girl in good health. CDR3s include the opening cysteine and the closing phenylalanine or tryptophan. Fields, in order: D gene, clone size, J gene, CDR3 length, V gene, CDR3 protein, CDR3 DNA. D genes are given only for firm matches. Not all rows give a size; the values are once, few, many and, for expanded clones, a class.

>TRBD1|-|TRBJ2-3|12|TRBV12-5
CASGTGVGTQYF
TGTGCTAGTGGTACAGGGGTGGGTACGCAGTATTTT
>-|-|TRBJ2-3|17|TRBV2
CASSERDSTLSTDTQYF
TGTGCCAGCAGTGAACGAGACAGCACCCTTAGCACAGATACGCAGTATTTT
>-|-|TRBJ2-1|15|TRBV5-1
CASSLVSGFFDEQFF
TGCGCCAGCAGCTTGGTATCGGGATTCTTCGATGAGCAGTTCTTC
>-|-|TRBJ2-5|14|TRBV5-1
CASSSITGGETQYF
TGCGCCAGCAGCTCGATAACTGGAGGGGAGACCCAGTACTTC
>TRBD1|many|TRBJ2-7|14|TRBV27
CASSSQTGSYEQYF
TGTGCCAGCAGTAGTCAGACAGGGAGCTACGAGCAGTACTTC
>-|few|TRBJ2-1|13|TRBV2
CASHRDSGDEQFF
TGTGCCAGCCACCGGGACTCCGGGGATGAGCAGTTCTTC
>-|-|TRBJ2-7|14|TRBV28
CASSLGKRGIEQYF
TGTGCCAGCAGTTTAGGCAAGAGGGGAATCGAGCAGTACTTC
>-|-|TRBJ2-5|13|TRBV29-1
CSVEDLLRETQYF
TGCAGCGTTGAAGATCTCCTCCGAGAGACCCAGTACTTC
>TRBD2|-|TRBJ2-7|16|TRBV5-1
CASSLGTSGRHYEQYF
TGCGCCAGCAGCCTCGGGACTAGCGGGAGGCACTACGAGCAGTACTTC
>TRBD1|few|TRBJ2-7|14|TRBV20-1
CSATRQGSSYEQYF
TGCAGTGCTACCCGACAGGGAAGCTCCTACGAGCAGTACTTC
>-|-|TRBJ2-7|14|TRBV6-1
CASSPILLVHEQYF
TGTGCCAGCAGCCCCATTCTTTTAGTTCACGAGCAGTACTTC
>TRBD1|-|TRBJ2-1|11|TRBV30
CASGTGREQFF
TGTGCCTCCGGGACAGGACGTGAGCAGTTCTTC
>TRBD2|-|TRBJ2-7|14|TRBV6-5
CASSYTKWGGEQYF
TGTGCCAGCAGTTACACAAAATGGGGGGGCGAGCAGTACTTC
>-|few|TRBJ1-1|15|TRBV9
CASSVLAGVNTEAFF
TGTGCCAGCAGCGTTTTGGCGGGCGTGAACACTGAAGCTTTCTTT
>-|-|TRBJ2-7|15|TRBV7-2
CASSLGPGLLNEQYF
TGTGCCAGCAGCTTAGGGCCGGGACTTTTAAACGAGCAGTACTTC
>-|few|TRBJ2-1|16|TRBV5-1
CASSLFSGYEYNEQFF
TGCGCCAGCAGCTTGTTTTCGGGCTACGAATACAATGAGCAGTTCTTC
>-|few|TRBJ1-5|17|TRBV6-1
CASSETEGRPRIQPQHF
TGTGCCAGCAGTGAAACCGAGGGACGGCCGAGAATTCAGCCCCAGCATTTT
>-|-|TRBJ2-7|16|TRBV4-1
CASSHDWTRISYEQYF
TGCGCCAGCAGCCATGATTGGACAAGAATCTCCTACGAGCAGTACTTC
>-|-|TRBJ1-2|15|TRBV7-9
CASSLGGWYRYGYTF
TGTGCCAGCAGCTTAGGTGGATGGTATAGATATGGCTACACCTTC
>-|-|TRBJ2-7|13|TRBV2
CASSAASPYEQYF
TGTGCCAGCAGTGCGGCTAGCCCCTACGAGCAGTACTTC
>TRBD1|few|TRBJ1-4|15|TRBV18
CASSHDRGPNEKLFF
TGTGCCAGCTCACATGACAGGGGTCCTAATGAAAAACTGTTTTTT
>-|few|TRBJ2-5|13|TRBV5-1
CASSPDPKETQYF
TGCGCCAGCAGCCCTGACCCCAAAGAGACCCAGTACTTC
>TRBD2|-|TRBJ2-7|15|TRBV20-1
CSASRGSGRSYEQYF
TGCAGTGCTTCCCGGGGTAGCGGGCGTTCCTACGAGCAGTACTTC